This TCR beta chain is from a study of shared clonotypes between healthy human individuals. Findings and caveats of the study: Clonotypes not shared had lower generation probabilities than those common to all four donors. Naive subsets tended to show greater estimated richness than memory subsets.

The CDR3 has 15 residues. V was pared by 3 bases and J by 1 base, with 5 bases of the junction left unmatched. Germline CDR1 LNHNV, CDR2 YYDKDF (reference sequence). Splitting of each subset's genomic DNA was done evenly across several immunoSEQ plates. Assay used: immunoSEQ multiplex PCR; TCRdb lists only in-frame clones, some missing. In the table there are millions of clones, under 95% of which are singletons. Naive CD8 cells comprised CD45RO-negative, CCR7-positively selected cells, excluding terminally differentiated effector memory CD45RA+ cells. On this clone: Its antigen remains unknown.

The sample consisted of naive CD8+ T cells from PBMCs. The TCR was taken from a man aged 18 to 29 in good health. Some clones in this sample may be carry-over from other donors' samples. This chain connects TRBV15 to TRBJ2-7; 8 bases map to TRBD1. The chain's CDR3 is CATSSLQGVSYEQYF. CDR3 nucleotide sequence: TGTGCCACCAGCAGTCTACAGGGGGTTTCCTACGAGCAGTACTTC.